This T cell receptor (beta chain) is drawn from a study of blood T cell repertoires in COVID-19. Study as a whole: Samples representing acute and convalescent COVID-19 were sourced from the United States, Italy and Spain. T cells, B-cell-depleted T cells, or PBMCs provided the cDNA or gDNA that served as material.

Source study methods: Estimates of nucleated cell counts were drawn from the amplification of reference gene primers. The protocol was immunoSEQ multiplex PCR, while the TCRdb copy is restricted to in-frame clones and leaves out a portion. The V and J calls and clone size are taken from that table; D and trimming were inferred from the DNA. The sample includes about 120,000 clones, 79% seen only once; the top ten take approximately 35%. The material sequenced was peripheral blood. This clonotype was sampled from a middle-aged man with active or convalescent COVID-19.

The CDR3 region is CASSYSVGVEAFF. DNA of the CDR3: TGTGCCAGCAGTTACTCGGTAGGGGTTGAAGCTTTCTTT. This chain joins TRBV6-5 and TRBJ1-1, with D possibly being TRBD1 (5 bases). From germline, CDR1 is MNHEY and CDR2 SVGAGI. Between the trimmed V and J ends, which lost 0 bases and 7 bases, there was a span of 9 bases. This CDR3 comprises 13 residues.